The 13 T cell receptor beta chains below were found in one sample sequenced in a study of T-cell reconstitution after alpha-beta-depleted transplantation in children. A TCRbeta library incorporating unique molecular identifiers was prepared. Each CDR3 protein is one row after TCRdb ran MiXCR on the PCR reads. The sample includes 250,000 or so distinct CDR3 sequences, more than 20% seen only once; the top ten take around 4.8%. The sequenced sample was PBMCs, mostly from graft donor cells, obtained 360 days after TCRalphabeta/CD19-depleted stem cell transplant. These receptor sequences come from a female patient younger than 10 who had a stem cell transplant for congenital amegakaryocytic thrombocytopenia, so the T cells may come from the graft donor.

The rearrangement uses TRBV11-2 and TRBJ2-1; D is ambiguous. Germline V CDR1 and CDR2: SGHAT, FQNNGV. Trimming took 7 bases from V and 7 from J, leaving 17 bases between them. The CDR3 has 14 residues. As DNA, the CDR3 is TGTGCCAGCACCCTTAATTTGGGTTTGAATGAGCAGTTCTTC. It specifies CASTLNLGLNEQFF.

The sample holds a few counts of this clonotype. The chain links TRBV20-1 to TRBJ2-2; 10 nucleotides align to TRBD2. V was pared by 0 bases and J by 3 bases, with 7 bases of the junction left unmatched. The CDR3 totals 17 residues. The germline CDR1 and CDR2 sequences are DFQATT and SNEGSKA (reference sequence). The CDR3 DNA sequence: TGCAGTGCTAGAGACCTTCCGGGACTAGCGCACACCGGGGAGCTGTTTTTT. Protein product: CSARDLPGLAHTGELFF.

This chain links TRBV30 with TRBJ1-4; D call uncertain. Between the trimmed V and J ends, which lost 3 bases and 8 bases, there was a span of 7 bases. CDR1 is GTSNPN, CDR2 SVGIG, per germline (reference sequence). The CDR3 spans 11 residues. The CDR3 nucleotides read TGTGCCTGGAGCCCTCGGGAAAAACTGTTTTTT. This gives the protein CAWSPREKLFF.

This clonotype has just a few counts. V is TRBV28 and J is TRBJ1-2, with 9 bases that match TRBD1. The germline V gene has CDR1 MDHEN and CDR2 SYDVKM. Losses at the gene ends were 4 bases for V and 7 bases for J; bases not matched to a gene: 10. The CDR3 is 15 residues long. CDR3 nucleotide sequence: TGTGCCAGCAGTTCTGGAACAGGGGGCGAGGGTGGCTACACCTTC. Its protein product is CASSSGTGGEGGYTF.

This clonotype came up a few times. J is TRBJ2-7 and V is TRBV7-7, with 7 positions matching TRBD1. The CDR3 consists of 16 residues. Germline V gives CDR1 SSHAT, CDR2 FNYEAQ (reference sequence). V was pared by 4 bases and J by 0 bases, with 9 bases of the junction left unmatched. The CDR3 sequence is CASSSLGQMSSYEQYF. The CDR3, as DNA: TGTGCCAGCAGCTCCTTGGGACAGATGAGCTCCTACGAGCAGTACTTC.

In this sample, this clonotype turned up a few times. The gene calls are TRBV20-1 and TRBJ2-5; D not certain. CDR3 length: 15 residues. Germline assignment: CDR1 DFQATT and CDR2 SNEGSKA (reference sequence). The V gene lost 0 bases and the J gene lost 1 base, with 12 bases spanning the gap. DNA for the CDR3: TGCAGTGCTAGAGATAGGACCCTTGGCCAAGAGACCCAGTACTTC. As protein: CSARDRTLGQETQYF.

The CDR3 bases are TGTGCCAGCAGCAATCGCCGTATTCAGGGGGCGCGGTACGAGCAGTACTTC. Translation: CASSNRRIQGARYEQYF. This chain links TRBV28 with TRBJ2-7, with 8 bases lining up with TRBD1. Trimming cost V 6 bases and J 4 bases; bases outside gene matches: 17. The germline gives CDR1 MDHEN, CDR2 SYDVKM. This CDR3 has 17 amino acids. Combining the CDR3 with reference TRBV28 and TRBJ2-7 gives the whole variable domain DVKVTQSSRYLVKRTGEKVFLECVQDMDHENMFWYRQDPGLGLRLIYFSYDVKMKEKGDIPEGYSVSREKKERFSLILESASTNQTSMYLCASSNRRIQGARYEQYFGPGTRLTVT.

The J gene is TRBJ2-5, the V gene TRBV5-6; 9 positions match TRBD2. Germline-derived CDR1 and CDR2 are SGHDT and YYEEEE. V trimming: 1 base; J trimming: 5 bases; junction bases outside the gene matches: 9. The CDR3 totals 16 residues. CDR3 protein: CASSLSLAGVGETQYF. The CDR3 DNA reads TGTGCCAGCAGCTTGTCACTAGCGGGCGTAGGGGAGACCCAGTACTTC.

This clonotype was observed a few times. V usage is TRBV2 and J usage is TRBJ2-5, with D perhaps TRBD2 (5 bases). Germline loops: CDR1 SNHLY, CDR2 FYNNEI. The CDR3 runs 13 residues. Deletions cut 4 bases from V and 3 bases from J, with 9 bases between. CDR3 in amino acids: CASSGPSKETQYF. The CDR3 DNA reads TGTGCCAGCAGTGGGCCTAGCAAAGAGACCCAGTACTTC.

This clonotype has just a few counts. The chain joins TRBV12-3 or TRBV12-4 to TRBJ2-1; unclear D gene. CDR3 size: 13 residues. V was clipped by 0 bases and J by 10 bases, with 10 bases between them. CDR3 bases: TGTGCCAGCAGTTTAGCTCCACCACTAGAGCAGTTCTTC. The encoded protein is CASSLAPPLEQFF.

This clonotype was detected a few times. The rearrangement joins TRBV6-5 to TRBJ2-1; 11 nucleotides match TRBD1. Losses at the gene ends were 4 bases for V and 5 bases for J; bases not matched to a gene: 4. Germline CDR1 and CDR2: MNHEY and SVGAGI. CDR3 length equals 15 residues. Written as DNA, the CDR3 is TGTGCCAGCAGTTTCGGACAGGGGGCCCACAATGAGCAGTTCTTC. Encoded protein: CASSFGQGAHNEQFF.

J is TRBJ2-1 and V is TRBV4-2; the D is unclear. V was trimmed by 0 bases and J by 8 bases, leaving 14 bases between them. The germline gives CDR1 LGHNA, CDR2 YNFKEQ. CDR3 length equals 15 residues. The CDR3, as DNA: TGTGCCAGCAGCCAAGATCTAGGCAGCGCCCATGAGCAGTTCTTC. Its protein product is CASSQDLGSAHEQFF.

This clonotype was counted a few times. The V and J genes are TRBV27 and TRBJ2-3, with TRBD1 identical over 7 bases. Unmatched junction bases numbered 3, after V lost 7 bases and J lost 2 bases. This CDR3 region has 13 residues. The V gene's germline CDR1 is MNHEY and CDR2 SMNVEV (reference sequence). The CDR3 sequence is CASTDRDTDTQYF. Written as DNA, the CDR3 is TGTGCCAGCACCGACAGGGACACAGATACGCAGTATTTT.